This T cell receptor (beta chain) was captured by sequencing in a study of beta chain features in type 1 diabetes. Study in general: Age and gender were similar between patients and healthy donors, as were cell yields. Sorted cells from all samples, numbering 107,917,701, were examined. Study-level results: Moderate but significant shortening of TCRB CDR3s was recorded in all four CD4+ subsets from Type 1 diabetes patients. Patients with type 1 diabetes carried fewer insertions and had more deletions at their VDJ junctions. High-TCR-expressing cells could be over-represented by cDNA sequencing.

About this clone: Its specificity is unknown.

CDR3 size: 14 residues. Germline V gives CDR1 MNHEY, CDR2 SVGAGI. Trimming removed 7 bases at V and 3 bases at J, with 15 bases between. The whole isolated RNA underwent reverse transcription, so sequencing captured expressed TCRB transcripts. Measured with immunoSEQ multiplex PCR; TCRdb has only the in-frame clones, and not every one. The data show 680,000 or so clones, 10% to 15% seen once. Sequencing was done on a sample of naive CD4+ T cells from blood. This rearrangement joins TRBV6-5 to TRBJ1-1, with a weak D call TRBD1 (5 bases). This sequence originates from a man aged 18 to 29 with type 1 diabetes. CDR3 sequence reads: CASTSGITDTEAFF. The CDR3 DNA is TGTGCCAGCACCTCAGGGATAACGGACACTGAAGCTTTCTTT.